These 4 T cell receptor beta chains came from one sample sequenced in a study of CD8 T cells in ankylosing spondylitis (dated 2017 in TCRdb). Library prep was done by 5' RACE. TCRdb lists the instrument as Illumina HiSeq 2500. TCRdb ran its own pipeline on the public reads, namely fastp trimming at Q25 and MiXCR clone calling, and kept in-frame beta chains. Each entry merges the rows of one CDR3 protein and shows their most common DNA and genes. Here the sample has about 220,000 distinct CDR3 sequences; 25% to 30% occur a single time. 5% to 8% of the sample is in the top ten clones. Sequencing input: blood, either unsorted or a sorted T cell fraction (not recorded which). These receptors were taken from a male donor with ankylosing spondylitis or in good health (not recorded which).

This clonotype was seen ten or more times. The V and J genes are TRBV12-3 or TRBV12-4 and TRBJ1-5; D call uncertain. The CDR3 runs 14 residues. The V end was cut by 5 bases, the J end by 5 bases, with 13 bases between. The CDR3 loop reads CASSPRAVDQPQHF. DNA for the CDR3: TGTGCCAGCAGTCCACGGGCAGTGGATCAGCCCCAGCATTTT.

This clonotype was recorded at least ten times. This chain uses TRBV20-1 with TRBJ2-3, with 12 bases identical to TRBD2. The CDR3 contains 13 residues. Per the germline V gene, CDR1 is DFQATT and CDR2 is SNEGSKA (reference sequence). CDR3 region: CSKRLAGADTQYF. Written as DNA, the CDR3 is TGCAGCAAGAGACTAGCGGGAGCGGATACGCAGTATTTT.

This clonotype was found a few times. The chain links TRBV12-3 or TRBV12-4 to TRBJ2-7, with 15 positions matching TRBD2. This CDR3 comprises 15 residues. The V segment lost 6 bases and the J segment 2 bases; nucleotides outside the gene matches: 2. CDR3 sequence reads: CASRRTSGRAYEQYF. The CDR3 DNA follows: TGTGCCAGCAGACGGACTAGCGGGAGGGCCTACGAGCAGTACTTC.

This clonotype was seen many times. CDR3 bases: TGTGCCAGCAGTTACAGGCCCCCCCCGGTTTTTGACAGGGCCTACGAGCAGTACTTC. Its translation is CASSYRPPPVFDRAYEQYF. The chain couples TRBV6-2 or TRBV6-3 to TRBJ2-7; 7 bases align to TRBD1. The CDR3 is 19 residues long. Germline CDR1 reads MNHEY; CDR2 reads SVGEGT. Trimming cost V 2 bases and J 2 bases; bases outside gene matches: 18.